The rows below give T cell receptor beta chains drawn from one sample of a study of T cell responses to AZD1222 COVID-19 vaccine. Generated by immunoSEQ multiplex PCR, the TCRdb table keeps only in-frame clones and is missing some. Of tens of thousands of clones listed, around 88% are singletons. Sequenced here: peripheral blood, sampled on day 0 of MenACWY control vaccination. These receptors were taken from an adult in good health. Both conserved end residues are part of each CDR3. D genes are given only for firm matches. The size field is filled for only some rows; it gives once, few, many or a size class.

.,TRBV6-1,TRBJ1-4,.,CASSEIRERGEKLFF,TGTGCCAGCAGTGAAATCCGGGAACGGGGTGAAAAACTGTTTTTT
.,TRBV2,TRBJ1-5,.,CASRPNGGNQPQHF,TGTGCCAGCAGGCCCAATGGAGGCAATCAGCCCCAGCATTTT
TRBD2,TRBV3-1/TRBV3-2,TRBJ2-5,.,CASSPTSGGTETQYF,TGTGCCAGCAGCCCGACTAGCGGGGGGACGGAGACCCAGTACTTC
.,TRBV11-2,TRBJ1-1,.,CASTPGPYAEAFF,TGTGCCAGCACCCCTGGACCTTACGCTGAAGCTTTCTTT
.,TRBV11-2,TRBJ1-4,.,CASSPHSGRDNEKLFF,TGTGCCAGCAGCCCCCATTCGGGACGGGATAATGAAAAACTGTTTTTT
TRBD1,TRBV7-8,TRBJ1-2,.,CASSPRPGQGDYGYTF,TGTGCCAGCAGCCCGCGACCGGGACAGGGCGACTATGGCTACACCTTC
.,TRBV3-1/TRBV3-2,TRBJ1-2,.,CASSQGAGLGYGYTF,TGTGCCAGCAGCCAAGGGGCGGGGTTGGGCTATGGCTACACCTTC
.,TRBV3-1/TRBV3-2,TRBJ2-3,once,CASSQSGQSTDTQYF,TGTGCCAGCAGCCAAAGTGGACAGAGCACAGATACGCAGTATTTT
TRBD1,TRBV27,TRBJ1-2,once,CASSFLDRAYGYTF,TGTGCCAGCAGTTTTCTGGACAGGGCCTATGGCTACACCTTC
.,TRBV6-6,TRBJ2-7,.,CASSYQGSEQYF,TGTGCCAGCAGTTACCAGGGTAGCGAGCAGTACTTC
.,TRBV7-9,TRBJ2-7,once,CASSLAVSYGEQYF,TGTGCCAGCAGCTTAGCTGTCTCTTACGGGGAGCAGTACTTC
.,TRBV18,TRBJ2-5,.,CASSALRETQYF,TGTGCCAGCTCCGCTCTGAGGGAGACCCAGTACTTC
.,TRBV28,TRBJ1-3,.,CASRATDYSSGNTIYF,TGTGCCAGCAGGGCCACAGATTATAGCTCTGGAAACACCATATATTTT
.,TRBV19,TRBJ1-1,.,CATTLGWGRVPEAFF,TGTGCCACAACTCTGGGCTGGGGGCGCGTCCCTGAAGCTTTCTTT
.,TRBV11-1,TRBJ2-1,.,CASSSGGAVIRNEQFF,TGTGCCAGCAGCTCAGGTGGGGCAGTGATCCGCAATGAGCAGTTCTTC
.,TRBV28,TRBJ1-5,once,CASIHRSSNQPQHF,TGTGCCAGCATTCACAGATCTAGCAATCAGCCCCAGCATTTT
.,TRBV30,TRBJ2-1,.,CAWTRPGGWQFF,TGTGCCTGGACACGGCCCGGGGGCTGGCAGTTCTTC
.,TRBV29-1,TRBJ1-2,.,CSAGSIGGGYTF,TGCAGCGCGGGAAGTATAGGAGGCGGCTACACCTTC
.,TRBV4-3,TRBJ2-1,.,CASSHASYNEQFF,TGCGCCAGCAGCCATGCCTCTTACAATGAGCAGTTCTTC
.,TRBV6-5,TRBJ1-2,once,CASSYNKNYGYTF,TGTGCCAGCAGTTACAACAAGAACTATGGCTACACCTTC
.,TRBV10-3,TRBJ1-1,.,CAISETTGDTEAFF,TGTGCCATCAGTGAGACCACAGGAGACACTGAAGCTTTCTTT
TRBD1,TRBV2,TRBJ1-5,.,CASSELTGGQPQHF,TGTGCCAGCAGTGAACTGACAGGGGGGCAGCCCCAGCATTTT
.,TRBV6-5,TRBJ1-6,.,CASSQQDRLTPLHF,TGTGCCAGCAGCCAACAGGATCGTCTGACACCCCTCCACTTT
.,TRBV6-5,TRBJ1-6,.,CASGSRGNSPLHF,TGTGCCAGCGGGTCTAGGGGTAATTCACCCCTCCACTTT
.,TRBV11-2,TRBJ1-3,.,CASSLSPGNTIYF,TGTGCCAGCAGCCTATCTCCGGGAAACACCATATATTTT
TRBD1,TRBV3-1/TRBV3-2,TRBJ1-1,.,CASSRGQGAMNTEAFF,TGTGCCAGCAGCCGAGGACAGGGGGCTATGAACACTGAAGCTTTCTTT
TRBD1,TRBV2,TRBJ2-5,.,CASSGTGVTETQYF,TGTGCCAGCAGTGGGACAGGGGTAACGGAGACCCAGTACTTC
.,TRBV29-1,TRBJ2-1,.,CSVDGWVSYNEQFF,TGCAGCGTTGACGGATGGGTCTCCTACAATGAGCAGTTCTTC
.,TRBV6-5,TRBJ2-1,.,CASSAESYNEQFF,TGTGCCAGCAGCGCCGAATCCTACAATGAGCAGTTCTTC
.,TRBV2,TRBJ2-1,.,CASSEYETHNEQFF,TGTGCCAGCAGTGAATATGAGACCCACAATGAGCAGTTCTTC
TRBD1,TRBV18,TRBJ2-1,.,CASSPLPTGIEQFF,TGTGCCAGCTCACCCCTTCCGACAGGGATTGAGCAGTTCTTC
.,TRBV19,TRBJ2-1,.,CASSVLGTVSYNEQFF,TGTGCCAGTAGTGTACTGGGGACGGTTTCCTACAATGAGCAGTTCTTC
.,TRBV2,TRBJ2-2,.,CASGILEGPGWTGELFF,TGTGCCAGCGGCATTCTCGAGGGACCGGGCTGGACCGGGGAGCTGTTTTTT
TRBD1,TRBV12-3/TRBV12-4,TRBJ2-1,.,CASRTGMGEQFF,TGTGCCAGCAGGACAGGGATGGGTGAGCAGTTCTTC
TRBD1,TRBV2,TRBJ1-1,.,CASSSGQGESEAFF,TGTGCCAGCAGTTCAGGACAGGGAGAAAGCGAAGCTTTCTTT
.,TRBV5-1,TRBJ1-1,.,CASSPGTGIMNTEAFF,TGCGCCAGCAGCCCCGGTACTGGCATCATGAACACTGAAGCTTTCTTT
TRBD2,TRBV2,TRBJ2-5,few,CASSPGLEETQYF,TGTGCCAGCAGCCCGGGACTAGAAGAGACCCAGTACTTC
.,TRBV12-3/TRBV12-4,TRBJ1-5,.,CASSLDNNQPQHF,TGTGCCAGCAGTTTGGACAACAATCAGCCCCAGCATTTT
.,TRBV27,TRBJ2-7,.,CASSLIPETEQYF,TGTGCCAGCAGTTTAATCCCCGAAACCGAGCAGTACTTC
.,TRBV29-1,TRBJ1-1,.,CSVGDGGEAFF,TGCAGCGTTGGGGACGGGGGAGAAGCTTTCTTT
.,TRBV6-5,TRBJ1-6,.,CASSYSKASPLHF,TGTGCCAGCAGTTACTCGAAGGCTTCACCCCTCCACTTT
TRBD2,TRBV9,TRBJ2-5,.,CASSSRGSGGWETQYF,TGTGCCAGCAGCTCCCGGGGTAGCGGGGGTTGGGAGACCCAGTACTTC
.,TRBV5-6,TRBJ1-5,.,CASSFRPASNQPQHF,TGTGCCAGCAGCTTCCGACCTGCTAGCAATCAGCCCCAGCATTTT